What follows is one T cell receptor (beta chain) and its context. Antigen unknown. The junction and the germline gene differ at one end; a read error may be behind it. The data are from a study of beta chain features in type 1 diabetes. Study-wide context: Patients did not differ from healthy donors in age, gender or cell yield.

The sequenced template was cDNA made from the entire isolated RNA. Around 3.9 million reads per sample were averaged for naive, central memory and regulatory samples. Clones were read by immunoSEQ multiplex PCR, and TCRdb kept only the in-frame ones, dropping some. The sample contains hundreds of thousands of clones, more than 12% of which appear only once. This CDR3 is built from 10 residues. Germline V gene lookup returns CDR1 SEHNR and CDR2 FQNEAQ (reference sequence). Broader study findings: Across patients, naive, central memory and Treg TCRB repertoires exhibited apparently greater similarity than was observed across healthy donors. PCR might show a preference for shorter templates, equally across patients and controls. For Type 1 diabetes patients, all four CD4+ subsets carried TCRB CDR3s that were moderately but significantly shorter.

The V gene is TRBV7-9, the J gene TRBJ1-1; no reliable D call. The receptor's source is a young man with type 1 diabetes. Sequenced input: naive CD4+ T cells from blood. CDR3 residues: CASSGPELQF. As DNA, the CDR3 is TGTGCCAGCAGCGGTCCCGAACTCCAATTT.